Listed below are T cell receptor beta chains from one sample, sequenced in a study of cytomegalovirus exposure and HLA in healthy donors. TCRdb's copy holds only in-frame clones and misses some; the assay was immunoSEQ multiplex PCR. The sample lists 130,000 to 150,000 clones, 60% to 85% seen once, with 2.5% to 3.5% in the top ten. The sequenced sample was PBMCs. The receptors derive from a male donor in good health and CMV-seronegative. The CDR3 runs from the conserved cysteine through the conserved F or W. D genes are given only for firm matches. For some rows the clone size is stated as once, few or many, or as a class when expanded; others skip it.

d_gene	v_gene	j_gene	abundance	CDR3aa	CDR3nt
NA	TRBV5-8	TRBJ1-2	few	CASTQGGYGYTF	TGTGCCAGCACTCAAGGGGGCTATGGCTACACCTTC
NA	TRBV18	TRBJ2-7	NA	CASSPPAPAYEQYF	TGTGCCAGCTCACCACCGGCCCCAGCCTACGAGCAGTACTTC
TRBD1	TRBV5-6	TRBJ1-2	NA	CASSPKGQGRTPYGYTF	TGTGCCAGCAGCCCCAAAGGACAGGGCCGTACCCCCTATGGCTACACCTTC
NA	TRBV18	TRBJ2-1	NA	CASSPETPPYEQFF	TGTGCCAGCTCACCAGAAACTCCCCCCTATGAGCAGTTCTTC
TRBD1	TRBV10-3	TRBJ1-2	NA	CAIRGTGGDGYTF	TGTGCCATCAGGGGGACAGGGGGCGATGGCTACACCTTC
NA	TRBV2	TRBJ2-3	few	CASSRPSTDTQYF	TGTGCCAGCAGCAGGCCTAGCACAGATACGCAGTATTTT
TRBD2	TRBV5-4	TRBJ2-2	NA	CASSATSGRSGGELFF	TGTGCCAGCAGCGCTACTAGCGGGAGGTCGGGCGGGGAGCTGTTTTTT
NA	TRBV7-9	TRBJ1-5	NA	CASSLVSGTLERPQHF	TGTGCCAGCAGCTTAGTGTCCGGGACACTCGAGCGGCCCCAGCATTTT
TRBD2	TRBV4-3	TRBJ2-7	NA	CASSQVSAGAYEQYF	TGCGCCAGCAGCCAAGTCTCAGCGGGGGCCTACGAGCAGTACTTC
NA	TRBV10-3	TRBJ1-1	NA	CAIGGTANTEAFF	TGTGCCATCGGCGGGACGGCGAACACTGAAGCTTTCTTT
TRBD2	TRBV9	TRBJ2-7	NA	CASSSTLAGPYYEQYF	TGTGCCAGCAGCTCGACCCTAGCGGGCCCCTACTACGAGCAGTACTTC
NA	TRBV20-1	TRBJ2-3	NA	CSARLVDTQYF	TGCAGTGCCCGACTAGTGGATACGCAGTATTTT
TRBD2	TRBV10-3	TRBJ2-1	NA	CAISGASGLRGGDEQFF	TGTGCCATCAGTGGAGCTAGCGGGCTTAGGGGTGGCGATGAGCAGTTCTTC
TRBD2	TRBV7-9	TRBJ2-5	NA	CASSLGVASGTNQETQYF	TGTGCCAGCAGCTTAGGGGTGGCTAGCGGGACAAACCAAGAGACCCAGTACTTC
NA	TRBV6-5	TRBJ1-1	NA	CASSYSGGAGNTEAFF	TGTGCCAGCAGTTACTCGGGGGGGGCTGGAAACACTGAAGCTTTCTTT
NA	TRBV2	TRBJ2-7	NA	CASSDGQSLLYEQYF	TGTGCCAGCAGCGACGGACAGTCCCTTTTGTACGAGCAGTACTTC